This T cell receptor beta chain originates from a study of human T cells and chemical hapten exposure. At the level of the study: Minor pooled library volume differences mainly drove per-sample TCR yield variation.

The table lists this clonotype with many counts. As to time point: patch test 1, 2 weeks after DPC sensitization. The treatment here: therapeutic diphenylcyclopropenone sensitization with weekly scalp DPC. Donors were 18 to 70-year-old alopecia patients suitable for DPC. The authors' processing: Samples held a median of approximately 96,000 TCRs, range about 23,224–700,000. TCRdb re-analysed the RACE reads in MiXCR, keeping a single row per CDR3 protein. These V and J calls originate from TCRdb's pipeline instead of the authors' own analysis. The sample holds 75,000 to 95,000 distinct CDR3 sequences, roughly 10% seen once. The TCR sequence derives from a woman aged 55-75 years with alopecia areata. Some clones in this sample may be carry-over from other donors' samples. Source: whole blood, taken in connection with sensitization to the hapten diphenylcyclopropenone (DPC).

CDR3 protein: CASSLEGMNTEAFF. Written as DNA, the CDR3 is TGCGCCAGCAGCTTGGAGGGGATGAACACTGAAGCTTTCTTT. V gene TRBV5-1 combines with J gene TRBJ1-1; weak D call: TRBD1 (5 bases). Looked up from germline, CDR1 is SGHRS and CDR2 is YFSETQ. Trimming took off 0 bases at V and 0 bases at J, with 6 bases between the two ends. The CDR3 is 14 residues long.